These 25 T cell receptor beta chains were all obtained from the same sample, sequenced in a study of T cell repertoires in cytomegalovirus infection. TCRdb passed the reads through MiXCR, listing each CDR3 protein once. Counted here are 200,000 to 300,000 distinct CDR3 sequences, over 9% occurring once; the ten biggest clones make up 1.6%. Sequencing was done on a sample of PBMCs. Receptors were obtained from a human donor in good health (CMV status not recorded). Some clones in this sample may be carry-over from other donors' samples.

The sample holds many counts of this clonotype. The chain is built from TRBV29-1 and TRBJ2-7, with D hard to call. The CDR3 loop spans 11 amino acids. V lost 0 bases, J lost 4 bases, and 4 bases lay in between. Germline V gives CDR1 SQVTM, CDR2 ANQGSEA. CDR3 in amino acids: CSVEENYEQYF. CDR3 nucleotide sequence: TGCAGCGTTGAAGAGAATTACGAGCAGTACTTC.

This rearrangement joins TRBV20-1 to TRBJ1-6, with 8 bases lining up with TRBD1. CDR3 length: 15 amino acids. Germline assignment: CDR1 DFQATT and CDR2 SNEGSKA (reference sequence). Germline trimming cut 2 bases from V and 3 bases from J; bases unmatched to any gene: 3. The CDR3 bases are TGCAGTGCTAGATCAGGGGGCCGCTATAATTCACCCCTCCACTTT. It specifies CSARSGGRYNSPLHF.

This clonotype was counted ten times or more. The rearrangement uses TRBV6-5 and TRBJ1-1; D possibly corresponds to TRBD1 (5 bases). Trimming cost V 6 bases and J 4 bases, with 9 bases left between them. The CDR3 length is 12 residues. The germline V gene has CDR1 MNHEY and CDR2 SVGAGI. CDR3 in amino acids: CASRSGVTEAFF. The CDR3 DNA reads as TGTGCCAGCAGGTCGGGGGTCACTGAAGCTTTCTTT.

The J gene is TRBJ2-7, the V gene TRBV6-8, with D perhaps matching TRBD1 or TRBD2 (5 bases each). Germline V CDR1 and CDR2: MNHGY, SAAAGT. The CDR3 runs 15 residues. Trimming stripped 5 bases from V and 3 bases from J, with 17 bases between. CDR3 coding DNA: TGTGCCAGCAGTCTCGGGACCATATCGGTCTACGAGCAGTACTTC. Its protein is CASSLGTISVYEQYF.

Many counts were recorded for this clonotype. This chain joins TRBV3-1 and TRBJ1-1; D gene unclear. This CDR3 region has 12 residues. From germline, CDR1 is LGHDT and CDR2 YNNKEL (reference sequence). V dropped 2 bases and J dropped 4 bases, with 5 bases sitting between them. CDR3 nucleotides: TGTGCCAGCAGCCAATGGGGCACTGAAGCTTTCTTT. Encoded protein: CASSQWGTEAFF.

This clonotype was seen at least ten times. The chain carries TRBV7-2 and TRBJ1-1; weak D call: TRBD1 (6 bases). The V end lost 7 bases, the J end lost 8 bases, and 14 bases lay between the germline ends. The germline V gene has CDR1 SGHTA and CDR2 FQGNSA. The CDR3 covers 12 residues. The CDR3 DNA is TGTGCCAGCACCCAGGGGCTCCGAGAAGCTTTCTTT. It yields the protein CASTQGLREAFF.

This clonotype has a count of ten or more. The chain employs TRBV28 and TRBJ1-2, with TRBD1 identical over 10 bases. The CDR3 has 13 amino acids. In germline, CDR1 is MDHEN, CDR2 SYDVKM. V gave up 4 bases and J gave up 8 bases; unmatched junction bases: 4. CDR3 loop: CASSSPTGGGYTF. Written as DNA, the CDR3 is TGTGCCAGCAGTTCCCCGACAGGGGGCGGCTACACCTTC.

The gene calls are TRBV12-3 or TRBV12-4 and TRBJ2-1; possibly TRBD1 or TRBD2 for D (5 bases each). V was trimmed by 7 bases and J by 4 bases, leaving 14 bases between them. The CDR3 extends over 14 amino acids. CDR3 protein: CASTRDGTYNEQFF. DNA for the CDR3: TGTGCCAGCACAAGGGACGGAACTTACAATGAGCAGTTCTTC.

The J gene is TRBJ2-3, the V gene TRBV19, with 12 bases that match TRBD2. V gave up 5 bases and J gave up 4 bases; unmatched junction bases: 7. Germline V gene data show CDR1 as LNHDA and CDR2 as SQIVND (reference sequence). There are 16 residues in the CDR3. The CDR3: CASSPRLAGVADTQYF. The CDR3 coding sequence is TGTGCCAGTAGTCCAAGACTAGCGGGAGTCGCAGATACGCAGTATTTT. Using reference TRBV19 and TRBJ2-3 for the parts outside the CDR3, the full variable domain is DGGITQSPKYLFRKEGQNVTLSCEQNLNHDAMYWYRQDPGQGLRLIYYSQIVNDFQKGDIAEGYSVSREKKESFPLTVTSAQKNPTAFYLCASSPRLAGVADTQYFGPGTRLTVL.

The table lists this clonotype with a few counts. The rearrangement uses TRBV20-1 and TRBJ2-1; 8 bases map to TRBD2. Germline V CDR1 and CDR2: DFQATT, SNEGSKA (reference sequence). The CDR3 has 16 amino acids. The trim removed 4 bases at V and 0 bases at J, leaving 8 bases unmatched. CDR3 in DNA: TGCAGTGCTACCTCCGCGGGGGGACTCTCCTACAATGAGCAGTTCTTC. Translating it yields CSATSAGGLSYNEQFF.

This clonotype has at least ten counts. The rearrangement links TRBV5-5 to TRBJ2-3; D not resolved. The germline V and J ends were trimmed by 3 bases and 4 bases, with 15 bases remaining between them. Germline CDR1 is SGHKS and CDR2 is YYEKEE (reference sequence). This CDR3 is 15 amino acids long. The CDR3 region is CASSSWTAGPDTQYF. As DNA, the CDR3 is TGTGCCAGCAGCTCGTGGACGGCCGGCCCAGATACGCAGTATTTT.

The CDR3 protein is CASSSTPTYEQYF. CDR3 in DNA: TGTGCCAGCAGCTCGACTCCTACCTACGAGCAGTACTTC. V usage is TRBV7-2 and J usage is TRBJ2-7; D is unresolved. Germline values: CDR1 SGHTA, CDR2 FQGNSA. The CDR3 sequence is 13 residues long. Trimming removed 4 bases at V and 2 bases at J, with 9 bases between.

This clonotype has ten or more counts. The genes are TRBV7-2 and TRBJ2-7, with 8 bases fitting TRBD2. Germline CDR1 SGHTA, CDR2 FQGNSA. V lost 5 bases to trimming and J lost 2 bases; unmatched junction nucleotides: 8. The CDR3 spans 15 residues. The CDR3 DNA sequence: TGTGCCAGCAGCCCAGCGGGAGTTCCCACCTACGAGCAGTACTTC. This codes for CASSPAGVPTYEQYF.

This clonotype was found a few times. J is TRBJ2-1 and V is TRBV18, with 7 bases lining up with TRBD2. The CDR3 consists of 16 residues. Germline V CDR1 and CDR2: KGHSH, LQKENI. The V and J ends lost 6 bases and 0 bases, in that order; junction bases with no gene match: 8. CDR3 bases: TGTGCCAGCTCGCGGAAAACGGGGGGCTCCTACAATGAGCAGTTCTTC. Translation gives CASSRKTGGSYNEQFF.

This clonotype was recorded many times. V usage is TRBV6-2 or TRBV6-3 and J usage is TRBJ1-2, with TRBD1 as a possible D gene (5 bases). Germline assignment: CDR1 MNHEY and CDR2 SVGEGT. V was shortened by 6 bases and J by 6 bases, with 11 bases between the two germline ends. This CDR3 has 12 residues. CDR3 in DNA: TGTGCCAGCAGCCTCACCAGGGATGGCTACACCTTC. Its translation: CASSLTRDGYTF.

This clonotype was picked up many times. The DNA of the CDR3 is TGCAGTGCTAGAGATCCCGACAGGGTCTCCTACGAGCAGTACTTC. It encodes CSARDPDRVSYEQYF. The J gene is TRBJ2-7, the V gene TRBV20-1, with TRBD1 identical over 7 bases. Germline trimming cut 0 bases from V and 0 bases from J; bases unmatched to any gene: 5. CDR3 length: 15 residues. Germline V gene lookup returns CDR1 DFQATT and CDR2 SNEGSKA (reference sequence).

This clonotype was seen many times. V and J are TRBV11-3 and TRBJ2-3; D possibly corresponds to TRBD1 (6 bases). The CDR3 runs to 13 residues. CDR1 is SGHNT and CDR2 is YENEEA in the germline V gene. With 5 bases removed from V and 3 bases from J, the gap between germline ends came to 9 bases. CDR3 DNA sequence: TGTGCCAGCAGCCCCAGGGGAACAGATACGCAGTATTTT. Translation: CASSPRGTDTQYF.

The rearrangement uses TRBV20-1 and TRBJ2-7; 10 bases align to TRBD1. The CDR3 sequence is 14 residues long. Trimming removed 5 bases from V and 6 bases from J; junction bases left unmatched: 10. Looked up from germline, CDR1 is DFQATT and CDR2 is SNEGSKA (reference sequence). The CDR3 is CSASPLTGGGEQYF. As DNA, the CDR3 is TGCAGTGCTTCCCCGTTGACAGGGGGCGGCGAGCAGTACTTC.

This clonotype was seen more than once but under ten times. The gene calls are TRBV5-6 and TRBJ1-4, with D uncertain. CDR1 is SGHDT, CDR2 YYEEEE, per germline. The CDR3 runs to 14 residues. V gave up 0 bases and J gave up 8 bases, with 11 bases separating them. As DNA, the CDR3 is TGTGCCAGCAGCTTGGGGGGAAGTAGAGAAAAACTGTTTTTT. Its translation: CASSLGGSREKLFF.

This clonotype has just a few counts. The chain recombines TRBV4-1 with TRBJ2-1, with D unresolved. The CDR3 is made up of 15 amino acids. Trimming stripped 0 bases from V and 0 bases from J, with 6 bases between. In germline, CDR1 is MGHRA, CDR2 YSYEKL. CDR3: CASSQELSSYNEQFF. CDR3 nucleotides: TGCGCCAGCAGCCAAGAGTTGAGCTCCTACAATGAGCAGTTCTTC.

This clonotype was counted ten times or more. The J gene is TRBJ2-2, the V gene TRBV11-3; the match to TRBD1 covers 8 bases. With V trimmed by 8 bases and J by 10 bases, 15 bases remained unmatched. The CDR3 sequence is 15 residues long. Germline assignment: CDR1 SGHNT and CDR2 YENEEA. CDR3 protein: CASATGQGFKAELFF. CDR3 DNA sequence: TGTGCCAGCGCTACTGGACAGGGTTTCAAGGCGGAGCTGTTTTTT. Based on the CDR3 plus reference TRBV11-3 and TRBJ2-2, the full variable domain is EAGVVQSPRYKIIEKKQPVAFWCNPISGHNTLYWYLQNLGQGPELLIRYENEEAVDDSQLPKDRFSAERLKGVDSTLKIQPAELGDSAVYLCASATGQGFKAELFFGEGSRLTVL.

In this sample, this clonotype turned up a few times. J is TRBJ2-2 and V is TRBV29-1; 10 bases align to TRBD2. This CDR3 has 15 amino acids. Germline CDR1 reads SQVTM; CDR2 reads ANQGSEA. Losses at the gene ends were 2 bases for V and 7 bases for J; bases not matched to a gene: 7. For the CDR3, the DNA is TGCAGCGTTGAAAAAGCGGGAGGGCCGAGCGGGGAGCTGTTTTTT. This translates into CSVEKAGGPSGELFF.

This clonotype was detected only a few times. As DNA, the CDR3 is TGCAGTGCTAGAAGGGACAGGAATTCACCCCTCCACTTT. Amino acid sequence: CSARRDRNSPLHF. This chain links TRBV20-1 with TRBJ1-6; the match to TRBD1 covers 8 bases. This CDR3 comprises 13 residues. Germline CDR1 is DFQATT and CDR2 is SNEGSKA (reference sequence). Trimming cost V 2 bases and J 7 bases; bases outside gene matches: 1.

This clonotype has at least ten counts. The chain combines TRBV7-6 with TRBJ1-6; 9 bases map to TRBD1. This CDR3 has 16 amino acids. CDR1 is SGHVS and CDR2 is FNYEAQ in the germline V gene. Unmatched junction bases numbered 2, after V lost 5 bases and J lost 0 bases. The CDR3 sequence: CASSKTGGSYNSPLHF. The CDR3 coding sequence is TGTGCCAGCAGCAAGACAGGGGGCTCCTATAATTCACCCCTCCACTTT.

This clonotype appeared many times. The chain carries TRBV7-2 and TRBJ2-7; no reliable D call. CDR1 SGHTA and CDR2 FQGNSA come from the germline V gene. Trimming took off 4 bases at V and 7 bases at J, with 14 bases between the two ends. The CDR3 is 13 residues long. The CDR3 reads CASSSTVMGEQYF. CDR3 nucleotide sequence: TGTGCCAGCAGCTCCACGGTTATGGGGGAGCAGTACTTC.